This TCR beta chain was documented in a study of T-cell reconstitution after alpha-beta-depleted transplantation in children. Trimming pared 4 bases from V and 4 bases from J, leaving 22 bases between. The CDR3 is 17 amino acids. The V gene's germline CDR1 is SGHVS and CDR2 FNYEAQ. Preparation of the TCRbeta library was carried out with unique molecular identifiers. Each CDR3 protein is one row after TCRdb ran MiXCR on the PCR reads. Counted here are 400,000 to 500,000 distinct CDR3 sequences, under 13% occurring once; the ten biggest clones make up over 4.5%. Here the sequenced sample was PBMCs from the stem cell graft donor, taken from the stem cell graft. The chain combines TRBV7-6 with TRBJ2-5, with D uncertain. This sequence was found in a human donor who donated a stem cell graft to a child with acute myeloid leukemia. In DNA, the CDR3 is TGTGCCAGCAGCTCCCTTGGATGGAGCCCGGCCCCAGAGACCCAGTACTTC. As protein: CASSSLGWSPAPETQYF.